Listed below are T cell receptor beta chains from one sample, sequenced in a study of neurological immune-mediated disorders. MiXCR, applied by TCRdb to the 5' RACE reads, yields one record per CDR3 protein. The sample yields under 20,000 distinct CDR3 sequences, about 2.8% seen once. Sequencing used PBMCs. These receptor sequences come from a woman between 18 and 30 years old with multiple sclerosis. Both conserved end residues are part of each CDR3.

v_gene,CDR3aa
TRBV20-1,CSASTDTQYF
TRBV7-9,CASSADIKTYEQYF
TRBV20-1,CSARVGLAQETQYF
TRBV9,CASSGNRGSRAEAFF
TRBV3-1,CASSPSPGDGYTF
TRBV20-1,CSARVPGTGELFF
TRBV2,CASSALRGAYNEQFF
TRBV12-3/TRBV12-4,CASRGGTTNEKLFF
TRBV7-3,CASSLADRGGTQYF
TRBV20-1,CSARPDADTEAFF
TRBV12-3/TRBV12-4,CASSYRSTQYF
TRBV5-6,CASSFWDRDSSPLHF
TRBV9,CASSVVNEQYF
TRBV7-8,CASSLDPGAGGYTF
TRBV9,CASSAAGRYEQYF
TRBV5-1,CASSFGQGQGEYF
TRBV7-3,CASSFTGGPHEQYF
TRBV28,CASSFGDLSYNEQFF
TRBV5-1,CASSPGYEQYF
TRBV7-9,CASSSQRTPYSYTF
TRBV6-6,CASSYEGVYGYTF
TRBV20-1,CSAKDGRYYGYTF
TRBV6-6,CASRPGTTDTQYF
TRBV5-4,CASSRTGGYGYTF
TRBV20-1,CSARDYGPRETQYF
TRBV20-1,CSATGDREWAEAFF
TRBV12-3/TRBV12-4,CASSLLDSSGNTIYF
TRBV14,CASSRGLIGELFF
TRBV20-1,CSARQGTSGYNEQFF
TRBV29-1,CSVGDRAYGYTF
TRBV6-2/TRBV6-3,CASTRTGAYEQYF
TRBV12-3/TRBV12-4,CASSPRPDSRNTEAFF
TRBV20-1,CSARPPLGSGVSYEQYF
TRBV20-1,CSATNLGHPASREQFF
TRBV21-1,CASGTSGAYNEQFF
TRBV6-5,CASSSSQGVFNGYTF
TRBV7-8,CASSAPGLETTQYF
TRBV20-1,CSAVRDGETQYF
TRBV12-3/TRBV12-4,CASSWSRAGEQFF
TRBV20-1,CSAPKDGFYGYTF
TRBV5-1,CASSRGQEHLDYGYTF
TRBV12-3/TRBV12-4,CASSFSGTNTEAFF
TRBV7-2,CASSSQTDSTEAFF
TRBV7-7,CASSLRRGYEQYF
TRBV2,CASSELEAEQFF
TRBV28,CASSIGSSYEQYF
TRBV12-3/TRBV12-4,CASSLAEDQPQHF